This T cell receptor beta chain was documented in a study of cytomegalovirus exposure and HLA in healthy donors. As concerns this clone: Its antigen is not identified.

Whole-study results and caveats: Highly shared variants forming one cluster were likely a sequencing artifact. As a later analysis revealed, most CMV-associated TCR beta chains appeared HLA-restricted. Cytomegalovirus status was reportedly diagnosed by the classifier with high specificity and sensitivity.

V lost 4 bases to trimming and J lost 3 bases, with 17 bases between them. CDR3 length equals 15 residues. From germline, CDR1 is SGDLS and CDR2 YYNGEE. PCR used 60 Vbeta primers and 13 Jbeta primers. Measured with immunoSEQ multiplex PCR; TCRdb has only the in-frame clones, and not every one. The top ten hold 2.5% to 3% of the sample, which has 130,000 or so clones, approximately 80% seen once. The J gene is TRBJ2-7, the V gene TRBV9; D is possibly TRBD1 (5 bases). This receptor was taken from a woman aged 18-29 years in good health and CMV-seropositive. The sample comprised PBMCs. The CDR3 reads CASSPRPGIHYEQYF. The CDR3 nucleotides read TGTGCCAGCAGCCCTAGACCAGGGATTCACTACGAGCAGTACTTC.